This entry is about one T cell receptor beta chain. This CDR3 has 14 residues. Germline trimming cut 2 bases from V and 5 bases from J; bases unmatched to any gene: 6. Germline V gene sequence: CDR1 SGHDT, CDR2 YYEEEE. Method: immunoSEQ multiplex PCR; TCRdb's copy keeps in-frame clones and lacks some. The repertoire holds roughly 26,000 clones, with 75% to 85% as singletons. This sample is part of a study of control samples from healthy donors and cancer patients. This clonotype originated in a man in his fifties or sixties with colorectal cancer. This chain connects TRBV5-6 to TRBJ2-5, with 7 bases lining up with TRBD1. What was sequenced was PBMCs. The CDR3 loop reads CASSFTGVGETQYF. The CDR3 region has the DNA TGTGCCAGCAGCTTCACAGGGGTGGGGGAGACCCAGTACTTC.